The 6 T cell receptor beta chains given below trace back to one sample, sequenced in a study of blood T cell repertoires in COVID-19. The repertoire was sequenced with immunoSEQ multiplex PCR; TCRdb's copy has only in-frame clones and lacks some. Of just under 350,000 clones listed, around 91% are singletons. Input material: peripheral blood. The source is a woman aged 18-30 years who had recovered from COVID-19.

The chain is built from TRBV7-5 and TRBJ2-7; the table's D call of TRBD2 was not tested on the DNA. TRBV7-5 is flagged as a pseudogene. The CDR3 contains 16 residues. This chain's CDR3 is CARSPHRPSGIDEQYV. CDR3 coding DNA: TGTGCCAGAAGCCCTCACCGGCCTAGCGGGATCGACGAGCAGTACGTC.

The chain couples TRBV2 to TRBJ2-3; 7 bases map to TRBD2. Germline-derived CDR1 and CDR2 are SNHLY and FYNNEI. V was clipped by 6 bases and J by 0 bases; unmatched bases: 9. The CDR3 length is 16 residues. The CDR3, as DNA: TGTGCCAGCAGAGCCCCTAGCGGTGCTAGCACAGATACGCAGTATTTT. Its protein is CASRAPSGASTDTQYF.

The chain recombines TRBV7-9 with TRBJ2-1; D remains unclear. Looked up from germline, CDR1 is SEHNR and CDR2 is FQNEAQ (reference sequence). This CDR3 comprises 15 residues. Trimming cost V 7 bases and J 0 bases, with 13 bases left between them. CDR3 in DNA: TGTGCCAGCACGACCGATCCGAGCTCCTACAATGAGCAGTTCTTC. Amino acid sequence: CASTTDPSSYNEQFF.

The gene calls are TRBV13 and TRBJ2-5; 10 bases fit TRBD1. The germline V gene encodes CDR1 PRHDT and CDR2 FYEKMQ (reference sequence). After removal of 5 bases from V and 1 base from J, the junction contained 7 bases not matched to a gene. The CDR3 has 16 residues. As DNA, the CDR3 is TGTGCCAGCAGCGCTAGGGGACAGGGGTCCCAAGAGACCCAGTACTTC. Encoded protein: CASSARGQGSQETQYF.

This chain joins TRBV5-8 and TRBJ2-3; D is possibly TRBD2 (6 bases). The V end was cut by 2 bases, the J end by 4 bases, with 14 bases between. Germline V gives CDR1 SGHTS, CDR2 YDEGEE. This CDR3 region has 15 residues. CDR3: CASSFGLAISDTQYF. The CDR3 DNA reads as TGTGCCAGCAGCTTTGGTCTAGCGATATCAGATACGCAGTATTTT.

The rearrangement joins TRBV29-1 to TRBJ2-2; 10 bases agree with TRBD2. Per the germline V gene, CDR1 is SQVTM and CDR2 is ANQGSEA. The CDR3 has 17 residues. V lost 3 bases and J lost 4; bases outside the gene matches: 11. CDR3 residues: CSVESLAGAMGTGELFF. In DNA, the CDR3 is TGCAGCGTTGAGTCTCTAGCGGGAGCCATGGGCACCGGGGAGCTGTTTTTT.